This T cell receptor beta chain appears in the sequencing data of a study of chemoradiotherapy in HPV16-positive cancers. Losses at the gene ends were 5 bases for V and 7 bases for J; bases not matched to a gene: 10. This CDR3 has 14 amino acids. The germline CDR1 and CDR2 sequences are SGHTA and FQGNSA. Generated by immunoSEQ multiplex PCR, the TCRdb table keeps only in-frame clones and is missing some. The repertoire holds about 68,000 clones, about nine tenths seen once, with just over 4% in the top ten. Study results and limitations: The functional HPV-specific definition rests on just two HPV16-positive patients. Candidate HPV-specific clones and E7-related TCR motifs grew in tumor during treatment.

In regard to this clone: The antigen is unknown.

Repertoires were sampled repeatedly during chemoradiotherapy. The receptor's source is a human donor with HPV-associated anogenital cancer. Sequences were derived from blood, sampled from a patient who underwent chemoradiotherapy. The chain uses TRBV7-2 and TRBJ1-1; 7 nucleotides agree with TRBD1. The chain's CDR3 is CASSIPGQFYEAFF. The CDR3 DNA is TGTGCCAGCAGCATACCGGGACAGTTTTATGAAGCTTTCTTT.